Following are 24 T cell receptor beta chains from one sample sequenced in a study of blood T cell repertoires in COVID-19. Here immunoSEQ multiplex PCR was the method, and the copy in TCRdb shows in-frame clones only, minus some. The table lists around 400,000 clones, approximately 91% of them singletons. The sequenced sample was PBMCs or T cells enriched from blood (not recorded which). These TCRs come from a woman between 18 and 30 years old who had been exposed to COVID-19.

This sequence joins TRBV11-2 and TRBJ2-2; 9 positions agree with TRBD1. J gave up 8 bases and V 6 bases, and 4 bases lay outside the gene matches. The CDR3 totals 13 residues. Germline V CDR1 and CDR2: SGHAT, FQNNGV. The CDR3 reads CASSHRGPGELFF. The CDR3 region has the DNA TGTGCCAGCAGTCACAGGGGGCCGGGGGAGCTGTTTTTT.

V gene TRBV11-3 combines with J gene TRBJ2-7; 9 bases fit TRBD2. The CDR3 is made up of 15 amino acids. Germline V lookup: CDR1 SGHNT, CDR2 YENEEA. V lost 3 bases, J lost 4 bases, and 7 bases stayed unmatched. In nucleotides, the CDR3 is TGTGCCAGCAGCTTTGGGGCGGGAGGGCCGTACGAGCAGTACTTC. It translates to CASSFGAGGPYEQYF.

The CDR3 sequence is CASSPLGGGNSYEQYF. For the CDR3, the DNA is TGTGCCAGCAGTCCGTTGGGGGGAGGGAATTCCTACGAGCAGTACTTC. The V gene is TRBV6-6, the J gene TRBJ2-7, with 7 bases aligning to TRBD2. V shed 5 bases and J 1 base; nucleotides not matched to a gene: 11. The CDR3 covers 16 residues. The germline CDR1 and CDR2 sequences are MNHNY and SVGAGI (reference sequence).

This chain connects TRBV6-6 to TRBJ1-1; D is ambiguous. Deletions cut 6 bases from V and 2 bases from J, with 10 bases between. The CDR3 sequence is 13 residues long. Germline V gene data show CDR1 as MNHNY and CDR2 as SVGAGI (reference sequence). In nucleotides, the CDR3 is TGTGCCAGCAGACTCGGAGCCAACACTGAAGCTTTCTTT. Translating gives CASRLGANTEAFF.

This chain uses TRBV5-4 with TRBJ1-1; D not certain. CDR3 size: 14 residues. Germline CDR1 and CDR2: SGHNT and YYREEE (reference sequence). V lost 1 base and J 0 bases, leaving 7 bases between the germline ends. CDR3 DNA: TGTGCCAGCAGCTTGTGGGCGTTGAACACTGAAGCTTTCTTT. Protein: CASSLWALNTEAFF.

In DNA, the CDR3 is TGTGCCAGCAGTTTATGGGGACAGGGGGGAAATACTGAAGCTTTCTTT. Translating gives CASSLWGQGGNTEAFF. The J gene is TRBJ1-1, the V gene TRBV27; 11 bases align to TRBD1. The junction had 6 bases not matched to a gene; V was cut back by 1 base and J by 5 bases. The CDR3 covers 16 residues. Germline loops: CDR1 MNHEY, CDR2 SMNVEV (reference sequence).

CDR3 sequence reads: CASSWRLAVNNEQFF. CDR3 coding DNA: TGTGCCAGCAGTTGGCGGCTAGCGGTAAACAATGAGCAGTTCTTC. V and J are TRBV6-2 or TRBV6-3 and TRBJ2-1; 7 bases align to TRBD2. The CDR3 spans 15 residues. V dropped 4 bases and J dropped 5; count of bases not matched to a gene: 8. Germline values: CDR1 MNHEY, CDR2 SVGEGT.

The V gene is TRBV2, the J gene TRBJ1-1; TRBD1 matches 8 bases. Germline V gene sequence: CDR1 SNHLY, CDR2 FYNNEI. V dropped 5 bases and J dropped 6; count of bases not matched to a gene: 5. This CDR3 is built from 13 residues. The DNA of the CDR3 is TGTGCCAGCAGTTGGCAGGGGGCCGCTGAAGCTTTCTTT. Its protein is CASSWQGAAEAFF.

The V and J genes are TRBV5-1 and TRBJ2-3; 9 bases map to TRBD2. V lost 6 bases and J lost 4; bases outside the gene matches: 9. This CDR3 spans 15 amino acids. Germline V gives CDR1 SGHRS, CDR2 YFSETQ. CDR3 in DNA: TGCGCCAGCAACGGCGGGAGGGCCGAGGCAGATACGCAGTATTTT. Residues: CASNGGRAEADTQYF.

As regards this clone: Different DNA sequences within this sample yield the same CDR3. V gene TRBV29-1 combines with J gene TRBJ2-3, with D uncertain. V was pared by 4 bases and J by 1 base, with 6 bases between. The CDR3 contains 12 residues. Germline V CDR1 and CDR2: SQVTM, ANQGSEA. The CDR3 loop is CSVARGTDTQYF. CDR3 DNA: TGCAGCGTTGCTCGGGGCACAGATACGCAGTATTTT.

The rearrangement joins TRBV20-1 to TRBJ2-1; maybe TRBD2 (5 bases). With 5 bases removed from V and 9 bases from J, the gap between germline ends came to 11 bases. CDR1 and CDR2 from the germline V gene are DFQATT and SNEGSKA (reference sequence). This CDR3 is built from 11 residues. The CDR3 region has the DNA TGCAGTGCTTTTAGCGTGCGTGAGCAGTTCTTC. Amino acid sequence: CSAFSVREQFF.

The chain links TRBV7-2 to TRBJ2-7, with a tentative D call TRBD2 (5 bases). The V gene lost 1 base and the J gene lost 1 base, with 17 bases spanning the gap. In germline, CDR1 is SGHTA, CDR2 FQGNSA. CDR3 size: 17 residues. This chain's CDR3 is CASSLVIGVGRSYEQYF. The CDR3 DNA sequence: TGTGCCAGCAGCTTAGTAATTGGGGTTGGGAGATCCTACGAGCAGTACTTC.

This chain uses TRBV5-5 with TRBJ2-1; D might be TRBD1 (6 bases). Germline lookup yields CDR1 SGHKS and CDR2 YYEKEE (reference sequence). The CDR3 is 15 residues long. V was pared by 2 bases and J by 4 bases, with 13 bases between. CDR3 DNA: TGTGCCAGCAGCTTACTACAGGGTAATTACAATGAGCAGTTCTTC. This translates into CASSLLQGNYNEQFF. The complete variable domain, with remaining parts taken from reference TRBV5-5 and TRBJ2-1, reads DAGVTQSPTHLIKTRGQQVTLRCSPISGHKSVSWYQQVLGQGPQFIFQYYEKEERGRGNFPDRFSARQFPNYSSELNVNALLLGDSALYLCASSLLQGNYNEQFFGPGTRLTVL.

The CDR3 is CASAFWSGGAPGELFF. The CDR3 DNA reads as TGTGCTAGTGCCTTCTGGAGCGGGGGGGCCCCCGGGGAGCTGTTTTTT. J is TRBJ2-2 and V is TRBV12-5, with TRBD2 matching over 10 bases. The J segment lost 6 bases and the V segment lost 7 bases, leaving 11 bases of the junction unmatched. Germline loops: CDR1 LGHNT, CDR2 FRNRAP. The CDR3 covers 16 residues.

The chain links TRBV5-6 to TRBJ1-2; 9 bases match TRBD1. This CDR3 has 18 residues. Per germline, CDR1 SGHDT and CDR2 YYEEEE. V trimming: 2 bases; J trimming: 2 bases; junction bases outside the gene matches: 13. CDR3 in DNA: TGTGCCAGCAGCTTTGGGTCTGGACAGGGGACAGGCAACTATGGCTACACCTTC. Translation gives CASSFGSGQGTGNYGYTF. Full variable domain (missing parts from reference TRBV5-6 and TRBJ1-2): DAGVTQSPTHLIKTRGQQVTLRCSPKSGHDTVSWYQQALGQGPQFIFQYYEEEERQRGNFPDRFSGHQFPNYSSELNVNALLLGDSALYLCASSFGSGQGTGNYGYTFGSGTRLTVV.

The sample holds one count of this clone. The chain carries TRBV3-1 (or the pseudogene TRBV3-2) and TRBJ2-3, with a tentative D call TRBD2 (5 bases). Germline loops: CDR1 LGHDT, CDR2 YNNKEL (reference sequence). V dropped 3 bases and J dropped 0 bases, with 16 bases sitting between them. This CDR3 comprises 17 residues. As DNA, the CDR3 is TGTGCCAGCAGCCAGGACTCTTTAAGCCTTAGCACAGATACGCAGTATTTT. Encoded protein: CASSQDSLSLSTDTQYF.

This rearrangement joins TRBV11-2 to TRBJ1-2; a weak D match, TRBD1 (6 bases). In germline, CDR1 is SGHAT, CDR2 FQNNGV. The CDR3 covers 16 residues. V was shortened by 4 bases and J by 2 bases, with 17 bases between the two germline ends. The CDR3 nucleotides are TGTGCCAGCAGCTCCCTAGCGGGGGGCGCGAACTATGGCTACACCTTC. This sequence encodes CASSSLAGGANYGYTF.

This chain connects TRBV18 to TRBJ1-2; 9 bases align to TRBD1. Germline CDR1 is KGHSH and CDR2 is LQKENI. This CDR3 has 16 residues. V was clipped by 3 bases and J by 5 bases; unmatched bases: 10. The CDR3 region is CASSPSVGTGWYGYTF. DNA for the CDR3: TGTGCCAGCTCACCCTCGGTGGGGACAGGGTGGTATGGCTACACCTTC.

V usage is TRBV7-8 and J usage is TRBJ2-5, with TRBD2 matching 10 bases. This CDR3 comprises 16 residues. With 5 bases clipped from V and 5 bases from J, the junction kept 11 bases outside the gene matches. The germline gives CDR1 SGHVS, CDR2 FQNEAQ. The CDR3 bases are TGTGCCAGCAGCCCAAGCGGGGGGGCCTTGTTGGAGACCCAGTACTTC. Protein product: CASSPSGGALLETQYF.

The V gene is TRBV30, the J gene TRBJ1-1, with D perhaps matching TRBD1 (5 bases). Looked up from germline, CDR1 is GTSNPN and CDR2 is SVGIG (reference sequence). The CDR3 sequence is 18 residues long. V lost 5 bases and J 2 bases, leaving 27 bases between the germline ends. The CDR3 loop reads CAWDSVEFRGGDNTEAFF. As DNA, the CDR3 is TGTGCCTGGGATTCTGTCGAGTTCCGTGGGGGGGATAACACTGAAGCTTTCTTT.

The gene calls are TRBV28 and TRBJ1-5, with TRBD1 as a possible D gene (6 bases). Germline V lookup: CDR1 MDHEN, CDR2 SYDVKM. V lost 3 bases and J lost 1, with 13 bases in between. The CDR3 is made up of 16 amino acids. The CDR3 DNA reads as TGTGCCAGCAGTTTCGCGGGAGGGGGGAGCAATCAGCCCCAGCATTTT. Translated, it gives CASSFAGGGSNQPQHF.

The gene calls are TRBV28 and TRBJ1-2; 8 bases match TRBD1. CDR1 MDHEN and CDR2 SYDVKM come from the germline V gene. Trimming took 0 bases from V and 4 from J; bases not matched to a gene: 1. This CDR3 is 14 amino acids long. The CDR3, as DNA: TGTGCCAGCAGTTTATGGGACAGGGCCTATGGCTACACCTTC. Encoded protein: CASSLWDRAYGYTF.

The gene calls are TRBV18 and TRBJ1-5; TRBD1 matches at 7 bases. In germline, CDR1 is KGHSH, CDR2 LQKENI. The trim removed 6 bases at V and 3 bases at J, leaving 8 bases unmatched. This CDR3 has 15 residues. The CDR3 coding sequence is TGTGCCAGCTCGTACGACAGGGCCCTCAATCAGCCCCAGCATTTT. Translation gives CASSYDRALNQPQHF.

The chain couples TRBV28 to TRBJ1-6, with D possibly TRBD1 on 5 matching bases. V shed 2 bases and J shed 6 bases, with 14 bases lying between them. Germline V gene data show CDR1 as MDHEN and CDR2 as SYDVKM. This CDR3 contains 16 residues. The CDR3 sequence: CASSLGEGLGNSPLHF. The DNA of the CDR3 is TGTGCCAGCAGTTTAGGGGAGGGGCTAGGTAATTCACCCCTCCACTTT.